The 29 T cell receptor beta chains below come from one sample, sequenced in a study of tissue T cells after allogeneic stem cell transplantation. The sample's time point: mouse harvest day 14 after allogeneic transplant. Tail vein injection delivered 10^7 T-cell-depleted bone marrow cells and 10^6 splenic CD5+ T cells. Profiled with immunoSEQ multiplex PCR; TCRdb holds only in-frame clones, not every one. The sample shows some 3,000 clones, approximately 46% of them seen only once. Sequenced input: gut tissue. The receptors come from a female BALB/c mouse given C57BL/6 T cells with graft-versus-host disease after an allogeneic hematopoietic cell transplant.

Comments on this clone: The listed genes are named as in mouse. From the germline J gene comes the end of the CDR3, since the read stops 1 residue before it. The chain joins TRBV13-2 to TRBJ2-4, with a possible D match to TRBD2 (5 bases). Trimming stripped 4 bases from V and 1 base from J, with 7 bases between. This CDR3 is built from 13 residues. In germline, CDR1 is NNHNN, CDR2 SYGAGS (reference sequence). The part of the CDR3 DNA that was read is TGTGCCAGCGGTCCACTGGGTCAAAACACCTTGTAC. This sequence encodes CASGPLGQNTLY. The whole CDR3 protein reads CASGPLGQNTLYF.

In this sample, this clone turned up a few times. Gene names and germline match the mouse. The read ends 1 residue early relative to the CDR3; the germline J gene fills the gap. The chain combines TRBV4 with TRBJ2-5, with 9 bases that match TRBD2. CDR3 size: 15 residues. The junction had 3 bases not matched to a gene; V was cut back by 3 bases and J by 2 bases. Germline V lookup: CDR1 LGHDT, CDR2 YNNKQL (reference sequence). The CDR3 bases that were read are TGTGCCAGCAGCTACACTGGGGGGACCCAAGACACCCAGTAC. This gives the protein CASSYTGGTQDTQY. The whole CDR3 protein is CASSYTGGTQDTQYF.

Comments on this clone: Genes and germline come from the mouse. The observed sequence ends 1 residue before the CDR3 terminus, with the missing tail filled in from the germline J gene. This chain uses TRBV1 with TRBJ2-2; D may match TRBD1 or TRBD2 (5 bases each). Germline-derived CDR1 and CDR2 are NSQYPW and LRSPGD (reference sequence). The CDR3 is 14 amino acids. The V end lost 0 bases, the J end lost 3 bases, and 5 bases lay between the germline ends. CDR3 loop: CTCSAEGDTGQLYF. The sequenced CDR3 bases are TGCACCTGCAGTGCAGAGGGGGACACCGGGCAGCTCTAC.

About this clone itself: The gene symbols are mouse symbols. From the germline J gene comes the end of the CDR3, since the read stops 1 residue before it. The chain uses TRBV23 and TRBJ2-4. Germline V CDR1 and CDR2: KGHTA, FQNQQP. This CDR3 region has 14 residues. The covered CDR3 bases are TGCTCCAGCAGTCAAGGTCGAAGTCAAAACACCTTGTAC. Translating gives CSSSQGRSQNTLY. The CDR3 as a whole reads CSSSQGRSQNTLYF.

A remark on this clone: These gene names are mouse names. The read terminates 1 residue ahead of where the CDR3 ends, so the germline J gene completes it. The chain is built from TRBV3 and TRBJ2-5; the match to TRBD2 covers 10 bases. Trimming at V came to 6 bases and at J to 3 bases, leaving 6 bases not matched to a gene. The germline CDR1 and CDR2 sequences are SNHLY and FYNGKV (reference sequence). This CDR3 has 15 residues. The CDR3: CASSRLGGRQDTQYF. The sequenced CDR3 bases are TGTGCCAGCAGTCGACTGGGGGGCCGTCAAGACACCCAGTAC.

A remark on this clone: The gene symbols are mouse symbols. The observed sequence ends 1 residue before the CDR3 terminus, with the missing tail filled in from the germline J gene. The chain couples TRBV3 to TRBJ2-2; D is unclear. Per the germline V gene, CDR1 is SNHLY and CDR2 is FYNGKV (reference sequence). V lost 2 bases and J lost 2, with 6 bases in between. This CDR3 region has 14 residues. The CDR3 reads CASSLRENTGQLYF. Partial CDR3 DNA: TGTGCCAGCAGCTTACGGGAGAACACCGGGCAGCTCTAC.

By share, this clone ranks as medium-sized. Here the gene names and germline are mouse. The read halts 1 residue ahead of the CDR3 end, with the missing end drawn from the germline J gene. The chain employs TRBV26 and TRBJ2-7; TRBD2 agrees at 10 bases. Germline V CDR1 and CDR2: KGHPV, FQNQEV (reference sequence). The CDR3 contains 12 residues. After removal of 5 bases from V and 7 bases from J, the junction contained 2 bases not matched to a gene. The CDR3 sequence: CASSSTGGEQYF. The CDR3 bases that were read are TGTGCCAGCAGTTCGACTGGGGGGGAACAGTAC.

This clone was counted a few times. Gene names follow the mouse nomenclature. The read ends 1 residue early relative to the CDR3; the germline J gene fills the gap. This chain joins TRBV23 and TRBJ2-1; the table's D call TRBD1 went unverified against the DNA. Germline loops: CDR1 KGHTA, CDR2 FQNQQP. This CDR3 comprises 13 residues. CDR3 protein: CSSRGQNYAEQFF. The sequenced CDR3 bases are TGCTCCAGCAGGGGACAAAACTATGCTGAGCAGTTC.

This clone was observed a few times. Each gene name is a mouse one. The CDR3 is cut off 1 residue early in the read; its end comes from the germline J gene. The V and J genes are TRBV13-1 and TRBJ2-7; D is unresolved. Germline values: CDR1 NSHNY, CDR2 SYGAGN. This CDR3 spans 12 amino acids. The V end was cut by 0 bases, the J end by 3 bases, with 4 bases between. The sequenced part of the CDR3 DNA is TGTGCCAGCAGTGATGTCAGCTATGAACAGTAC. It translates to CASSDVSYEQY. The entire CDR3 is CASSDVSYEQYF.

Remarks on this clone: The germline and genes are mouse ones. The sequence runs out 1 residue before the end of the CDR3; the remainder is reconstructed from the germline J gene. The rearrangement joins TRBV26 to TRBJ1-6; D gene unclear. TRBJ1-6 is designated an ORF whose function remains uncertain. There are 14 residues in the CDR3. Germline CDR1 and CDR2: KGHPV and FQNQEV (reference sequence). Trimming stripped 6 bases from V and 1 base from J, with 7 bases between. The CDR3: CASRRESYNSPLYF. CDR3 DNA, as far as it was read: TGTGCCAGCAGGCGGGAGTCCTATAATTCGCCCCTCTAC.

Worth noting for this clone: Here the gene names and germline are mouse. Coverage ceases 1 residue before the CDR3 finishes, and the germline J gene fills in the end. The rearrangement links TRBV12-2 to TRBJ2-4; TRBD1 aligns across 7 bases. Per germline, CDR1 SGHLS and CDR2 HYDKME. V shed 4 bases and J 3 bases; nucleotides not matched to a gene: 3. There are 13 residues in the CDR3. The covered CDR3 bases are TGTGCCAGCTCCCCGACAGGGCAAAACACCTTGTAC. This codes for CASSPTGQNTLY. Given in full, the CDR3 is CASSPTGQNTLYF.

About this clone: Here the gene names and germline are mouse. The CDR3 end is not reached by the read, which stops 1 residue before it; the germline J gene fills it in. This chain links TRBV13-2 with TRBJ2-7, with TRBD2 identical over 7 bases. The CDR3 loop spans 10 amino acids. CDR1 and CDR2 from the germline V gene are NNHNN and SYGAGS (reference sequence). V lost 10 bases to trimming and J lost 4 bases; unmatched junction nucleotides: 2. Incomplete CDR3 DNA: TGTGCCGGGGGGGGGTATGAACAGTAC. Translation gives CAGGGYEQY. From start to end, the CDR3 is CAGGGYEQYF.

Concerning this clone: The genes and germline here are from mouse. The read ends 1 residue shy of where the CDR3 ends; the end is completed using the germline J gene. This chain connects TRBV19 to TRBJ2-3; 12 bases are a match to TRBD1. The junction had 1 base not matched to a gene; V was cut back by 2 bases and J by 0 bases. CDR3 length: 16 amino acids. Per germline, CDR1 FNHDT and CDR2 SITEND (reference sequence). The CDR3 loop reads CASSIGTGGSAETLYF. CDR3 DNA, as far as it was read: TGTGCCAGCAGTATCGGGACAGGGGGCAGTGCAGAAACGCTGTAT.

This clone turned up a few times. The gene symbols are mouse symbols. The CDR3: CASSMTLWEEQYF. The CDR3 DNA, read in part, is TGTGCCAGCAGTATGACACTATGGGAGGAACAGTAC. The J gene is TRBJ2-7, the V gene TRBV19; D unresolved. The observed sequence ends 1 residue before the CDR3 terminus, with the missing tail filled in from the germline J gene. The CDR3 sequence is 13 residues long. Germline loops: CDR1 FNHDT, CDR2 SITEND (reference sequence). Trimming stripped 2 bases from V and 7 bases from J, with 13 bases between.

Notes on this clone: Gene and germline names: mouse. The missing CDR3 end, 1 residue past where the read stops, is filled in from the germline J gene. The gene calls are TRBV26 and TRBJ2-2; the match to TRBD2 covers 9 bases. V lost 4 bases to trimming and J lost 0 bases; unmatched junction nucleotides: 3. The CDR3 contains 16 residues. Per the germline V gene, CDR1 is KGHPV and CDR2 is FQNQEV (reference sequence). CDR3 bases read: TGTGCCAGCAGTCGGCTGGGGGGGTCAAACACCGGGCAGCTCTAC. This encodes CASSRLGGSNTGQLY. In full, the CDR3 is CASSRLGGSNTGQLYF.

Comment on this clone: Gene names are mouse gene names. The read comes to an end 1 residue before the CDR3 does, leaving the germline J gene to fill in the end. The genes are TRBV15 and TRBJ2-7, with 9 bases lining up with TRBD1. The V gene's germline CDR1 is SGHND and CDR2 FRSKSL. Germline trimming cut 4 bases from V and 7 bases from J; bases unmatched to any gene: 8. The CDR3 contains 14 residues. Incomplete CDR3 DNA: TGTGCCAGCAGTTGGGGACAGGGAATGAGAGAACAGTAC. Protein product: CASSWGQGMREQY. The whole CDR3 is CASSWGQGMREQYF.

This clone was counted only a few times. The gene names given are mouse names. The read ends 1 residue before the CDR3 terminus; that terminus is restored from the germline J gene. The rearrangement links TRBV1 to TRBJ2-2; D not resolved. This CDR3 region has 13 residues. Germline CDR1 and CDR2: NSQYPW and LRSPGD (reference sequence). V lost 9 bases, J lost 0 bases, and 8 bases lay in between. The CDR3 is CTCGTANTGQLYF. The part of the CDR3 DNA that was read is TGCACCTGTGGAACAGCAAACACCGGGCAGCTCTAC.

About this clone itself: Genes and germline come from the mouse. Coverage ceases 1 residue before the CDR3 finishes, and the germline J gene fills in the end. This chain links TRBV3 with TRBJ2-7; 13 bases match TRBD2. After removal of 5 bases from V and 7 bases from J, the junction contained 5 bases not matched to a gene. Germline V gives CDR1 SNHLY, CDR2 FYNGKV (reference sequence). This CDR3 is 14 amino acids long. The CDR3 region is CASSPGLGGREQYF. The covered CDR3 bases are TGTGCCAGCAGCCCGGGACTGGGGGGGAGGGAACAGTAC.

A remark on this clone: Gene names denote mouse genes. The CDR3 end lies 1 residue beyond the end of the read and is filled in from the germline J gene. V and J are TRBV12-2 and TRBJ2-4; 12 bases map to TRBD2. CDR3 size: 14 residues. Germline CDR1 and CDR2: SGHLS and HYDKME. Trimming cost V 4 bases and J 7 bases; bases outside gene matches: 5. CDR3 bases read: TGTGCCAGCTCCCTCGACTGGGGGGGCGACACCTTGTAC. Protein: CASSLDWGGDTLY. The CDR3 in full is CASSLDWGGDTLYF.

On this clone itself: Mouse names are used for the genes. Read coverage stops 1 residue before the CDR3 terminus; the germline J gene supplies the remainder. The chain recombines TRBV26 with TRBJ1-6; D gene ambiguous. TRBJ1-6 is assigned to the ORF class and has an uncertain function. The germline V gene encodes CDR1 KGHPV and CDR2 FQNQEV (reference sequence). V lost 2 bases and J lost 3, with 5 bases in between. This CDR3 contains 14 residues. CDR3 sequence reads: CASSLGVYNSPLYF. The CDR3 bases that were read are TGTGCCAGCAGTCTGGGGGTCTATAATTCGCCCCTCTAC.

For this clone: Each gene name is a mouse one. The read stops 1 residue short of the end of the CDR3; the missing end is completed from the germline J gene. This chain connects TRBV15 to TRBJ1-1; no firm D call. There are 13 residues in the CDR3. Germline values: CDR1 SGHND, CDR2 FRSKSL. V lost 3 bases, J lost 1 base, and 6 bases lay in between. CDR3 sequence reads: CASSLSRNTEVFF. Partial CDR3 DNA: TGTGCCAGCAGTTTGTCCAGAAACACAGAAGTCTTC.

Turning to this clone: Here the gene names and germline are mouse. The read gets to within 1 residue of the CDR3 end, and the germline J gene fills in the rest. This chain links TRBV3 with TRBJ1-6; no clear D. TRBJ1-6 falls under the ORF class, with uncertain function. The CDR3 is 13 amino acids. Germline V gives CDR1 SNHLY, CDR2 FYNGKV (reference sequence). V was trimmed by 4 bases and J by 0 bases, leaving 1 base between them. This CDR3 reads CASSSSYNSPLYF. The sequenced CDR3 bases are TGTGCCAGCAGCTCTTCCTATAATTCGCCCCTCTAC.

Relative to its sample, this clone is large. Gene names and germline refer to mouse. The CDR3 goes on 1 residue after the read ends, and that part is filled in from the germline J gene. V gene TRBV29 combines with J gene TRBJ2-7; 8 bases fit TRBD2. In germline, CDR1 is MSHET, CDR2 SYDVDS. J lost 7 bases, V lost 6 bases, and 8 bases had no gene match. CDR3 length: 13 amino acids. The covered CDR3 bases are TGTGCTAGCAGCCCCGGGGGGGCGCGGGAACAGTAC. This translates into CASSPGGAREQY. From start to end, the CDR3 is CASSPGGAREQYF.

By share, this clone ranks as large. Gene names denote mouse genes. The read ends 1 residue shy of where the CDR3 ends; the end is completed using the germline J gene. The V and J genes are TRBV12-1 and TRBJ1-2; TRBD1 matches at 9 bases. The germline gives CDR1 SGHSN, CDR2 HYEKVE. The CDR3 spans 14 residues. V lost 2 bases to trimming and J lost 1 base; unmatched junction nucleotides: 1. The part of the CDR3 DNA that was read is TGTGCCAGCTCTCGACAGGGGGGAAACTCCGACTACACC. Translating gives CASSRQGGNSDYT. The full CDR3 protein reads CASSRQGGNSDYTF.

Worth noting for this clone: The listed genes are named as in mouse. The read finishes 1 residue shy of the CDR3 end, and the germline J gene is used to complete it. The rearrangement links TRBV4 to TRBJ1-3, with no clear D. This CDR3 contains 14 residues. Looked up from germline, CDR1 is LGHDT and CDR2 is YNNKQL (reference sequence). The germline V and J ends were trimmed by 3 bases and 0 bases, with 6 bases remaining between them. CDR3 residues: CASSYGYSGNTLYF. The sequenced part of the CDR3 DNA is TGTGCCAGCAGCTACGGGTATTCTGGAAATACGCTCTAT.

To note about this clone: Gene names and germline refer to mouse. Sequencing ends 1 residue short of the CDR3 end; the germline J gene provides the rest. V usage is TRBV12-1 and J usage is TRBJ1-3; TRBD1 aligns across 10 bases. Germline V gene sequence: CDR1 SGHSN, CDR2 HYEKVE. Trimming cost V 4 bases and J 4 bases; bases outside gene matches: 9. The CDR3 is made up of 16 amino acids. CDR3 sequence reads: CASSPDRGRGGNTLYF. The sequenced part of the CDR3 DNA is TGTGCCAGCTCCCCTGACAGGGGGCGGGGGGGAAATACGCTCTAT. Together with reference TRBV12-1 and TRBJ1-3, the CDR3 gives the full variable domain: DSGVVQSPRHIIKEKGGRSVLTCIPISGHSNVVWYQQTLGKELKFLIQHYEKVERDKGFLPSRFSVQQFDDYHSEMNMSALELEDSAMYFCASSPDRGRGGNTLYFGEGSRLIVV.

The table lists this clone with a few counts. Gene names are the mouse ones. Read coverage stops 1 residue before the CDR3 terminus; the germline J gene supplies the remainder. This chain connects TRBV26 to TRBJ1-3; TRBD1 is a possible D gene (5 bases). Germline V lookup: CDR1 KGHPV, CDR2 FQNQEV (reference sequence). The length of the CDR3 is 15 residues. The ends were cut back, 4 bases at V and 0 bases at J, with 10 bases in the middle. CDR3 sequence reads: CASSRQPSSGNTLYF. Partial CDR3 DNA: TGTGCCAGCAGTCGACAGCCCTCTTCTGGAAATACGCTCTAT.

As to this clone: The gene names given are mouse names. The read ends 1 residue before the CDR3 terminus; that terminus is restored from the germline J gene. This chain links TRBV23 with TRBJ1-1; the table's D call of TRBD1 was not tested on the DNA. The CDR3 contains 13 residues. From germline, CDR1 is KGHTA and CDR2 FQNQQP. The CDR3 protein is CSSSQGQNTEVFF. CDR3 DNA (partial): TGCTCCAGCAGTCAGGGACAAAACACAGAAGTCTTC.

The table lists this clone with a few counts. Gene labels here are mouse ones. Coverage ceases 1 residue before the CDR3 finishes, and the germline J gene fills in the end. The genes are TRBV15 and TRBJ2-7; the D gene is possibly TRBD2 (6 bases). Per the germline V gene, CDR1 is SGHND and CDR2 is FRSKSL. CDR3 length: 13 residues. Trimming took off 1 base at V and 3 bases at J, with 7 bases between the two ends. CDR3 amino acids: CASSLGLDYEQYF. The part of the CDR3 DNA that was read is TGTGCCAGCAGTTTAGGACTGGACTATGAACAGTAC.